A selection of T cell receptor beta chains follows, all from one sample in a study of CD8 T cells in ankylosing spondylitis. MiXCR, run by TCRdb on the 5' RACE reads, gives a single entry per CDR3 protein. Of about 450,000 distinct CDR3 sequences in the sample, 25% to 30% are singletons; the top ten hold about 0.9%. The sequenced sample was blood, either unsorted or a sorted T cell fraction (not recorded which). All receptors derive from a male donor with ankylosing spondylitis. Both conserved end residues are trimmed from each CDR3. Some rows mark clone size as missing; the rest say once, few, many or name a class of expanded clone.

J	V	size	CDR3
TRBJ2-1	TRBV7-2	.	ASNRDGSSYNEQF
TRBJ2-5	TRBV10-2	.	ASNLGTGEGTQY
TRBJ2-1	TRBV28	.	ASSLGGGPTSHEQF
TRBJ1-1	TRBV18	few	ASSPNSVGNF
TRBJ1-1	TRBV29-1	few	SGGRGTEAF
TRBJ2-2	TRBV27	.	ASSGQGRTGELF
TRBJ1-2	TRBV7-8	.	ASSFLDSGGYT
TRBJ2-7	TRBV7-2	.	ASSESGGPYEQY
TRBJ2-5	TRBV5-1	.	ASTTAPDQETQY
TRBJ2-5	TRBV7-8	few	ASRSQTGGETQY
TRBJ1-1	TRBV18	few	ASSPQTGGGNTEAF
TRBJ2-1	TRBV5-1	few	ASSALLGDEQF
TRBJ2-2	TRBV6-1	few	ASTRTAPTGELF
TRBJ2-1	TRBV3-1	.	ASSYHNEQF
TRBJ1-2	TRBV27	few	ASSPRRGLGYT
TRBJ1-5	TRBV21-1	.	ASSKLTGKVHQPQH
TRBJ1-2	TRBV15	.	ATSREVDYGYT
TRBJ2-7	TRBV6-2/TRBV6-3	many	ASSYGKLAGASSYEQY
TRBJ2-3	TRBV9	.	ASGDGIADTQY
TRBJ2-4	TRBV12-3/TRBV12-4	.	ASRATNPTPNIQY
TRBJ2-2	TRBV12-3/TRBV12-4	many	ASSWGNTGELF
TRBJ2-3	TRBV5-1	.	ASSRGRSSEDTQY
TRBJ2-3	TRBV10-1	once	ASNVGHGTDTQY
TRBJ1-1	TRBV20-1	few	SATNGQDMNTEAF
TRBJ1-2	TRBV5-1	.	ASSLAAGQGYT
TRBJ2-5	TRBV24-1	few	ATSAGHLGYQETQY
TRBJ2-5	TRBV3-1	.	ASSQPDLAGDWKTQY
TRBJ2-1	TRBV27	few	ASSLQGGGSQNEQF
TRBJ2-3	TRBV5-1	.	ASSSTLGQGITDTQY
TRBJ2-5	TRBV18	.	ASSPGRGSQETQY
TRBJ1-5	TRBV28	.	ASSPYRGPNNQPQH
TRBJ2-3	TRBV29-1	.	SVGGIGTDTQY
TRBJ2-7	TRBV7-9	.	ASSSNRLAGNEQY
TRBJ2-1	TRBV15	few	ATSRTTSGRAHEQF
TRBJ1-6	TRBV30	few	AWDFRGNSPLH
TRBJ1-2	TRBV12-3/TRBV12-4	few	ASSLTGGLQGYT
TRBJ2-7	TRBV29-1	few	SAGRDGHEQY
TRBJ1-1	TRBV7-9	few	ASRGGRMNTEAF
TRBJ2-5	TRBV20-1	.	SARDGSGRASETQY
TRBJ2-6	TRBV5-1	.	ASSLRYSGANVLT
TRBJ2-1	TRBV7-9	few	ATGRANEQF
TRBJ2-1	TRBV29-1	.	SVANNDEQF
TRBJ2-3	TRBV7-2	once	ASSLRLGAQY
TRBJ2-7	TRBV12-3/TRBV12-4	many	ASSLAQSSYEQY
TRBJ2-7	TRBV11-2	.	ASSLGTGTSGRSYEQY
TRBJ2-5	TRBV20-1	few	SAIQGYQETQY